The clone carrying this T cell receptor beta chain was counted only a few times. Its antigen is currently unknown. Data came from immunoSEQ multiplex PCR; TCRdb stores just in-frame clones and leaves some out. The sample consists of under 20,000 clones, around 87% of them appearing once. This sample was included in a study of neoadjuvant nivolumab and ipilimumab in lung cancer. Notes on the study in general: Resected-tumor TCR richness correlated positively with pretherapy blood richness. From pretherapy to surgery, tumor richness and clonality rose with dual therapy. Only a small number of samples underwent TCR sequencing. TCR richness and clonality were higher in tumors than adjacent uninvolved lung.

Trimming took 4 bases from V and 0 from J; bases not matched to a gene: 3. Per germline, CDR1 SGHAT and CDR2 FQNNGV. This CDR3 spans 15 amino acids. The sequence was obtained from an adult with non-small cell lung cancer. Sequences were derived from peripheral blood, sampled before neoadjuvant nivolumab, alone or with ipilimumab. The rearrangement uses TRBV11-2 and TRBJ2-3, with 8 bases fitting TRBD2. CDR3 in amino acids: CASSYSGSSTDTQYF. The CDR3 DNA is TGTGCCAGCAGCTACAGCGGGAGTAGCACAGATACGCAGTATTTT. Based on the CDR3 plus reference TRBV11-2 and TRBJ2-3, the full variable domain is EAGVAQSPRYKIIEKRQSVAFWCNPISGHATLYWYQQILGQGPKLLIQFQNNGVVDDSQLPKDRFSAERLKGVDSTLKIQPAKLEDSAVYLCASSYSGSSTDTQYFGPGTRLTVL.